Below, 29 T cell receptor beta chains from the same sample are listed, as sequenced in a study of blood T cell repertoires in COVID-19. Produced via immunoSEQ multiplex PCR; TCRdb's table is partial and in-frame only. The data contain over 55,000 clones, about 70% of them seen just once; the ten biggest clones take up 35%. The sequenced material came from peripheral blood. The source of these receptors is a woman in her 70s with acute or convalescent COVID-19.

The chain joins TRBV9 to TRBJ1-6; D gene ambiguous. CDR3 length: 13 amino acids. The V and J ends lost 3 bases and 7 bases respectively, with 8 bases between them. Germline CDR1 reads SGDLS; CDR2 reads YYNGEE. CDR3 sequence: CASSAMSNSPLHF. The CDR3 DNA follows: TGTGCCAGCAGCGCCATGTCCAATTCACCCCTCCACTTT.

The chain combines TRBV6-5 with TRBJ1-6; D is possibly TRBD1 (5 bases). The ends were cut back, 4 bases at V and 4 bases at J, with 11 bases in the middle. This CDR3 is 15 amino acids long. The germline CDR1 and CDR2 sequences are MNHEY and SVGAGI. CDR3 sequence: CASSLRTLYNSPLHF. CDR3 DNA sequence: TGTGCCAGCAGTTTAAGGACACTATATAATTCACCCCTCCACTTT.

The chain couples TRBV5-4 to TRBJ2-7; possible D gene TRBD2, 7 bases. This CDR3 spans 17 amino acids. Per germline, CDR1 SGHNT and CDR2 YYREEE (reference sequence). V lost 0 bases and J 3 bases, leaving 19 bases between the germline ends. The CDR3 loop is CASSLGKGGASLYEQYF. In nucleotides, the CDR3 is TGTGCCAGCAGCTTGGGGAAGGGGGGGGCGAGTCTCTACGAGCAGTACTTC.

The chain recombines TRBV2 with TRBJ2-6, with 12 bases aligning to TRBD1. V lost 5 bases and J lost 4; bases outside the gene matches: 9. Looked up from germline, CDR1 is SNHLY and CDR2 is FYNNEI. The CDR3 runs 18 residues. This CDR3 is CASSPGTGGSTGANVLTF. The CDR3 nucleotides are TGTGCCAGCAGTCCCGGGACAGGGGGCTCAACCGGGGCCAACGTCCTGACTTTC.

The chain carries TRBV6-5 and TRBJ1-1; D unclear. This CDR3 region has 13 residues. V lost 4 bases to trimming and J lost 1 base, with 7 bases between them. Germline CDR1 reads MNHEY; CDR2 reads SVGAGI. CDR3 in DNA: TGTGCCAGCAGTTTTACAGAGAACACTGAAGCTTTCTTT. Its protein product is CASSFTENTEAFF.

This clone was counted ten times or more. The CDR3 coding sequence is TGTGCCAGCAGAACCGGGACAGCCTCTAATCAGCCCCAGCATTTT. As protein: CASRTGTASNQPQHF. The rearrangement links TRBV27 to TRBJ1-5; 7 bases align to TRBD1. Trimming took 6 bases from V and 4 from J; bases not matched to a gene: 9. Per germline, CDR1 MNHEY and CDR2 SMNVEV (reference sequence). This CDR3 is built from 15 residues.

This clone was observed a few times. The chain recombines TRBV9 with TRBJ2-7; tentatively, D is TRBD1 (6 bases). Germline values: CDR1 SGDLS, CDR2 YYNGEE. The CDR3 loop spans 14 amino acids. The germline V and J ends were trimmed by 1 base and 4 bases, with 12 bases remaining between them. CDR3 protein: CASSVSGVGYEQYF. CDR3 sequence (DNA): TGTGCCAGCAGCGTATCAGGGGTCGGTTACGAGCAGTACTTC.

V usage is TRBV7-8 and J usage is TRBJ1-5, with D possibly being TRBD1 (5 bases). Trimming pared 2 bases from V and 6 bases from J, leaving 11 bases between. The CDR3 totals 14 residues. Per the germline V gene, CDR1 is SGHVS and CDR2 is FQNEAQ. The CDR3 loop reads CASSLSGPSQPQHF. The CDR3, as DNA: TGTGCCAGCAGCTTATCAGGGCCTTCTCAGCCCCAGCATTTT.

This CDR3 reads CASSYRSGINIQYF. In DNA, the CDR3 is TGTGCCAGCAGTTACCGGTCAGGAATTAACATTCAGTACTTC. The chain couples TRBV6-5 to TRBJ2-4; the D is unclear. The V end lost 2 bases, the J end lost 7 bases, and 12 bases lay between the germline ends. Germline V gene sequence: CDR1 MNHEY, CDR2 SVGAGI. The CDR3 totals 14 residues.

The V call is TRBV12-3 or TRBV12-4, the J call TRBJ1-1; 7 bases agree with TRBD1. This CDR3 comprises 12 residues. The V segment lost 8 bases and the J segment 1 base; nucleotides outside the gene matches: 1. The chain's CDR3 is CASRTGNTEAFF. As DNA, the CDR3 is TGTGCCAGCCGGACAGGGAACACTGAAGCTTTCTTT.

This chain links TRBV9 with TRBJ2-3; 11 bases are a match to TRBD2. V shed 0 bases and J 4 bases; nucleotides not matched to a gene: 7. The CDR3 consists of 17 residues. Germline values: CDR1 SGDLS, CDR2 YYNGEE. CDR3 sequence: CASSVALAGGRADTQYF. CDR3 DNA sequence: TGTGCCAGCAGCGTAGCTCTAGCGGGGGGTAGAGCAGATACGCAGTATTTT. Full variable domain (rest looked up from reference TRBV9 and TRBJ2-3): DSGVTQTPKHLITATGQRVTLRCSPRSGDLSVYWYQQSLDQGLQFLIQYYNGEERAKGNILERFSAQQFPDLHSELNLSSLELGDSALYFCASSVALAGGRADTQYFGPGTRLTVL.

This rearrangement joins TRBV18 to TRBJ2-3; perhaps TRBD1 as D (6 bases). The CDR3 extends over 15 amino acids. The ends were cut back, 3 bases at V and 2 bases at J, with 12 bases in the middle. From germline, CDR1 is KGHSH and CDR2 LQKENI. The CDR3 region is CASSPGQPTTDTQYF. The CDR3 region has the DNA TGTGCCAGCTCACCCGGACAGCCTACCACAGATACGCAGTATTTT. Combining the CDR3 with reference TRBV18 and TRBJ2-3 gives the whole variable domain NAGVMQNPRHLVRRRGQEARLRCSPMKGHSHVYWYRQLPEEGLKFMVYLQKENIIDESGMPKERFSAEFPKEGPSILRIQQVVRGDSAAYFCASSPGQPTTDTQYFGPGTRLTVL.

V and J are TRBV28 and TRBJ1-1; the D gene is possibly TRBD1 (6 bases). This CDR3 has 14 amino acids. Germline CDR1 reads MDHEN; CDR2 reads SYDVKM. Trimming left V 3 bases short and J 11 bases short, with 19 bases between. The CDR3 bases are TGTGCCAGCAGTTTGGGGAAAAGCGGGACAAAGGCTTTCTTT. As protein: CASSLGKSGTKAFF.

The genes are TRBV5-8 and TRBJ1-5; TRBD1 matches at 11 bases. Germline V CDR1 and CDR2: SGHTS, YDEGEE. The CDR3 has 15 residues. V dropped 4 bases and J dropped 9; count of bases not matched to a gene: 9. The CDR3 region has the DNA TGTGCCAGCAGCATGGGACAGGGGGAATGGTTGCCCCAGCATTTT. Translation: CASSMGQGEWLPQHF.

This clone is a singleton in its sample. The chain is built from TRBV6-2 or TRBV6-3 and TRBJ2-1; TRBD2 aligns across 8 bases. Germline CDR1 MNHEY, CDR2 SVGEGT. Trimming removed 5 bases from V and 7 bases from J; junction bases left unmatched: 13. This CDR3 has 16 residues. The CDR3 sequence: CASSRLGRAERNEQFF. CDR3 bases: TGTGCCAGCAGTCGCCTCGGGAGGGCAGAACGTAATGAGCAGTTCTTC.

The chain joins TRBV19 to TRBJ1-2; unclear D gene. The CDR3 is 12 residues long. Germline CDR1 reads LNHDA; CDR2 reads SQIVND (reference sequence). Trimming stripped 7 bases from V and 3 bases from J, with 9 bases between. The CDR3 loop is CASNSVDYGYTF. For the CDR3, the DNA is TGTGCCAGTAACTCTGTGGACTATGGCTACACCTTC.

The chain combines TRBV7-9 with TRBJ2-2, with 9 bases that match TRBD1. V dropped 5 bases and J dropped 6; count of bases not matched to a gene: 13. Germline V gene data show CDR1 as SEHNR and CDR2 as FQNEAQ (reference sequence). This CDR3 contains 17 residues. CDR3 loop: CASSRYPPGQGSGELFF. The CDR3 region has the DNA TGTGCCAGCAGCCGCTACCCTCCGGGACAGGGCTCCGGGGAGCTGTTTTTT. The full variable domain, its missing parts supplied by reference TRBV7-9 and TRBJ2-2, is DTGVSQNPRHKITKRGQNVTFRCDPISEHNRLYWYRQTLGQGPEFLTYFQNEAQLEKSRLLSDRFSAERPKGSFSTLEIQRTEQGDSAMYLCASSRYPPGQGSGELFFGEGSRLTVL.

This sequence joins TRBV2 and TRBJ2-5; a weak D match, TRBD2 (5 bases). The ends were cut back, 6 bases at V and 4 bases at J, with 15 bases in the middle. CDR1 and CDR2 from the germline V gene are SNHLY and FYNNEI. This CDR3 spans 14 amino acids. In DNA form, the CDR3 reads TGTGCCAGCAGGGATGCTAGAGGAGGAGAGACCCAGTACTTC. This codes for CASRDARGGETQYF.

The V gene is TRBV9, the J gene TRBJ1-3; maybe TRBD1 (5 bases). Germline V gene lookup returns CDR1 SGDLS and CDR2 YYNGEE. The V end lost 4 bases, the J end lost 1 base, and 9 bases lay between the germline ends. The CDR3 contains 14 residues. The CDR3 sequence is CASSSTGSGNTIYF. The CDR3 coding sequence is TGTGCCAGCAGCTCCACAGGTTCTGGAAACACCATATATTTT.

CDR3 coding DNA: TGTGCCAGCAGTTACTCGAAGTCGGGACAGCCCTACGAGCAGTACTTC. This encodes CASSYSKSGQPYEQYF. The chain has TRBV6-5 and TRBJ2-7, with 7 bases fitting TRBD1. V was clipped by 0 bases and J by 2 bases; unmatched bases: 7. The CDR3 spans 16 residues. The germline gives CDR1 MNHEY, CDR2 SVGAGI.

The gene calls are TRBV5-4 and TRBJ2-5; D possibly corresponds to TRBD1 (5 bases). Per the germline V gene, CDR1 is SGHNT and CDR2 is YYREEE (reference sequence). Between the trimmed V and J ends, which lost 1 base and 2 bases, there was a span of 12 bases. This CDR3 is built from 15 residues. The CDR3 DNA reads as TGTGCCAGCAGCTTGACAGGCGATCCTCAAGAGACCCAGTACTTC. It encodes CASSLTGDPQETQYF. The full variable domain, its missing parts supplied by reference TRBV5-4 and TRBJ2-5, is ETGVTQSPTHLIKTRGQQVTLRCSSQSGHNTVSWYQQALGQGPQFIFQYYREEENGRGNFPPRFSGLQFPNYSSELNVNALELDDSALYLCASSLTGDPQETQYFGPGTRLLVL.

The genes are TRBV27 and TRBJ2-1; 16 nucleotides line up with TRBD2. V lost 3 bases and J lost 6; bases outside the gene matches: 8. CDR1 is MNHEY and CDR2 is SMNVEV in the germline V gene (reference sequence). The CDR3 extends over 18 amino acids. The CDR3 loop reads CASSFLGLAGGRGNEQFF. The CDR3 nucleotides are TGTGCCAGCAGTTTCCTGGGACTAGCGGGAGGGCGAGGCAATGAGCAGTTCTTC.

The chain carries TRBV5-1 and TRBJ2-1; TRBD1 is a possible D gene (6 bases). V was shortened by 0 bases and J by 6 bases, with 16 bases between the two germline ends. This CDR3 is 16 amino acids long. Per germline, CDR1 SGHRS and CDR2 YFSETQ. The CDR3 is CASSLVGDTGSNEQFF. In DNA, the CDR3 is TGCGCCAGCAGCTTGGTGGGGGACACTGGGAGCAATGAGCAGTTCTTC.

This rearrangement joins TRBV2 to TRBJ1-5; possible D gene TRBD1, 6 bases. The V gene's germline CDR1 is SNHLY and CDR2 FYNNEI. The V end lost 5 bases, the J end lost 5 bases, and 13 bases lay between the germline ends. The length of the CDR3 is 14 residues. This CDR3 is CASSIDRYYQPQHF. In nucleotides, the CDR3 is TGTGCCAGCAGTATCGACAGGTACTATCAGCCCCAGCATTTT.

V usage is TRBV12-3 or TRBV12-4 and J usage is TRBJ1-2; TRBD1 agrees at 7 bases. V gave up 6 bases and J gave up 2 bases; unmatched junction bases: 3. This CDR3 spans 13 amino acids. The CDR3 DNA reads TGTGCCAGCAGCTCGGGACAGAACTATGGCTACACCTTC. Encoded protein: CASSSGQNYGYTF.

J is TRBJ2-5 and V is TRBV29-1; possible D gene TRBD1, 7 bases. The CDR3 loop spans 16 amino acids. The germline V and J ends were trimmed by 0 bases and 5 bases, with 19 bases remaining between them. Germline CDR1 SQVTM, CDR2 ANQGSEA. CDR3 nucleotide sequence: TGCAGCGTTGAAGAGGCCCGACAGGGAGGTGGGGAGACCCAGTACTTC. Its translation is CSVEEARQGGGETQYF.

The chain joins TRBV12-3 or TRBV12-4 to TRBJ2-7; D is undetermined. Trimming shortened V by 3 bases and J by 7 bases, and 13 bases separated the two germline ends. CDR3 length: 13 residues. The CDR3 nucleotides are TGTGCCAGCAGTTTTCGGCAGCTCGGGGAGCAGTACTTC. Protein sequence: CASSFRQLGEQYF.

The CDR3 sequence is CASSPRGAGSGANVLTF. The CDR3 nucleotides read TGTGCCAGCAGTCCCCGTGGGGCCGGCTCTGGGGCCAACGTCCTGACTTTC. The chain is built from TRBV6-6 and TRBJ2-6, with D possibly TRBD1 on 5 matching bases. V lost 5 bases, J lost 0 bases, and 14 bases lay in between. CDR3 length equals 17 residues. Germline loops: CDR1 MNHNY, CDR2 SVGAGI (reference sequence).

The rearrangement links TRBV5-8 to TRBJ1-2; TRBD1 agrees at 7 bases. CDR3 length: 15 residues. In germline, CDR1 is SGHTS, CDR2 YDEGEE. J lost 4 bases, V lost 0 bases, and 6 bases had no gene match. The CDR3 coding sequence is TGTGCCAGCAGCTTGGGGACAGGCCTTACCTATGGCTACACCTTC. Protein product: CASSLGTGLTYGYTF.